Following are 20 T cell receptor beta chains from one sample sequenced in a study of cytomegalovirus exposure and HLA in healthy donors. It was with 60 Vbeta and 13 Jbeta primers that the PCR ran. Only in-frame clones appear in the TCRdb table, and some are missing; sequencing was by immunoSEQ multiplex PCR. Of approximately 130,000 clones in the sample, 70% to 90% were seen once. Sequencing input: PBMCs. The source is a boy aged 5 to 17 in good health and CMV-seronegative.

The V call is TRBV2, the J call TRBJ2-7, with unresolved D. Germline V gene lookup returns CDR1 SNHLY and CDR2 FYNNEI. Trimming pared 8 bases from V and 3 bases from J, leaving 8 bases between. The length of the CDR3 is 11 residues. The chain's CDR3 is CASVFSYEQYF. Written as DNA, the CDR3 is TGTGCCAGCGTATTCAGCTACGAGCAGTACTTC.

The chain couples TRBV7-6 to TRBJ2-5, with 8 positions matching TRBD1. Germline V lookup: CDR1 SGHVS, CDR2 FNYEAQ. V dropped 5 bases and J dropped 3; count of bases not matched to a gene: 5. The CDR3 runs to 14 residues. The CDR3 sequence: CASSQNRGKETQYF. The DNA for the CDR3 is TGTGCCAGCAGCCAAAACAGGGGGAAAGAGACCCAGTACTTC.

The chain carries TRBV5-1 and TRBJ2-1; D possibly corresponds to TRBD1 (5 bases). This CDR3 contains 14 residues. Trimming took 4 bases from V and 5 from J, leaving 13 bases between them. CDR1 and CDR2 from the germline V gene are SGHRS and YFSETQ. This CDR3 reads CASSPRTPDNEQFF. CDR3 DNA: TGCGCCAGCAGCCCCCGGACACCCGACAATGAGCAGTTCTTC.

V usage is TRBV9 and J usage is TRBJ1-3; D ambiguous. Germline V gives CDR1 SGDLS, CDR2 YYNGEE. V gave up 3 bases and J gave up 0 bases, with 13 bases separating them. The CDR3 length is 16 residues. CDR3 residues: CASSAGRTISGNTIYF. CDR3 DNA sequence: TGTGCCAGCAGCGCCGGACGGACTATCTCTGGAAACACCATATATTTT.

This clone was counted a few times. The chain has TRBV10-3 and TRBJ2-7; TRBD1 is a possible D gene (6 bases). The germline V gene encodes CDR1 ENHRY and CDR2 SYGVKD. This CDR3 spans 14 amino acids. Trimming stripped 5 bases from V and 0 bases from J, with 11 bases between. As DNA, the CDR3 is TGTGCCATCAGTCAGGGGAGAAGCTCCTACGAGCAGTACTTC. It is translated as CAISQGRSSYEQYF.

The chain employs TRBV30 and TRBJ2-5; D is possibly TRBD1 (6 bases). Germline V gene data show CDR1 as GTSNPN and CDR2 as SVGIG (reference sequence). Trimming left V 1 base short and J 11 bases short, with 17 bases between. The CDR3 contains 13 residues. The CDR3 protein is CAWSGAGERPQYF. The CDR3 DNA reads TGTGCCTGGAGTGGAGCAGGGGAGAGGCCGCAGTACTTC. The variable domain in full, with the rest retrieved from reference TRBV30 and TRBJ2-5, is SQTIHQWPATLVQPVGSPLSLECTVEGTSNPNLYWYRQAAGRGLQLLFYSVGIGQISSEVPQNLSASRPQDRQFILSSKKLLLSDSGFYLCAWSGAGERPQYFGPGTRLLVL.

The V gene is TRBV5-4, the J gene TRBJ2-5; D unclear. The J call may be faulty, since TRBJ2-7 better matches the DNA end. This CDR3 contains 13 residues. Germline V CDR1 and CDR2: SGHNT, YYREEE (reference sequence). The CDR3 here is CASSLVSTYEQYF. The CDR3 DNA sequence: TGTGCCAGCAGCTTGGTATCAACCTACGAGCAGTACTTC.

A single count supports this clone. The chain is built from TRBV7-8 and TRBJ2-1; TRBD2 agrees at 14 bases. Germline loops: CDR1 SGHVS, CDR2 FQNEAQ. The CDR3 is 16 amino acids. V lost 4 bases to trimming and J lost 9 bases; unmatched junction nucleotides: 8. CDR3 sequence reads: CASSYRLAGGPGEQFF. In DNA form, the CDR3 reads TGTGCCAGCAGCTACAGACTAGCGGGAGGGCCGGGTGAGCAGTTCTTC.

V and J are TRBV4-1 and TRBJ2-7; weak D call: TRBD2 (5 bases). CDR3 length: 14 amino acids. Between the trimmed V and J ends, which lost 3 bases and 2 bases, there was a span of 11 bases. Germline-derived CDR1 and CDR2 are MGHRA and YSYEKL. The CDR3 here is CASSQDRGPYEQYF. The CDR3, as DNA: TGCGCCAGCAGCCAGGACCGGGGTCCCTACGAGCAGTACTTC.

This clone was detected only once. The chain couples TRBV6-6 to TRBJ1-5; D is possibly TRBD1 (6 bases). The CDR3 runs to 13 residues. V lost 5 bases, J lost 5 bases, and 10 bases lay in between. The germline gives CDR1 MNHNY, CDR2 SVGAGI (reference sequence). CDR3 residues: CASSLRGHQPQHF. DNA of the CDR3: TGTGCCAGCAGTCTCAGGGGTCATCAGCCCCAGCATTTT.

The CDR3 reads CASSSTFPYTDTQYF. As DNA, the CDR3 is TGTGCCAGCAGCTCTACTTTCCCCTATACAGATACGCAGTATTTT. The chain carries TRBV6-4 and TRBJ2-3; D gene ambiguous. The CDR3 runs to 15 residues. V lost 6 bases and J 3 bases, leaving 16 bases between the germline ends. CDR1 is MRHNA and CDR2 is SNTAGT in the germline V gene.

V usage is TRBV19 and J usage is TRBJ2-1; 12 positions agree with TRBD1. Germline loops: CDR1 LNHDA, CDR2 SQIVND (reference sequence). Trimming took 6 bases from V and 6 from J; bases not matched to a gene: 9. The CDR3 extends over 16 amino acids. The CDR3 DNA reads TGTGCCAGTAGCCCTCGGGACAGGGGGCTCGGCAATGAGCAGTTCTTC. Its protein product is CASSPRDRGLGNEQFF.

The chain recombines TRBV19 with TRBJ1-1; no firm D call. Between the trimmed V and J ends, which lost 3 bases and 7 bases, there was a span of 15 bases. The CDR3 length is 14 residues. Germline V gene lookup returns CDR1 LNHDA and CDR2 SQIVND (reference sequence). Here the CDR3 reads CASSIGGVAREAFF. CDR3 coding DNA: TGTGCCAGTAGTATCGGCGGCGTCGCCCGTGAAGCTTTCTTT.

The chain has TRBV2 and TRBJ2-5; tentatively, D is TRBD1 (5 bases). This CDR3 contains 13 residues. Germline V gene sequence: CDR1 SNHLY, CDR2 FYNNEI. V lost 9 bases, J lost 2 bases, and 13 bases lay in between. The CDR3: CASYRQKQETQYF. DNA of the CDR3: TGTGCCAGTTACAGACAGAAACAAGAGACCCAGTACTTC.

This rearrangement joins TRBV27 to TRBJ1-6, with 7 bases lining up with TRBD1. V shed 4 bases and J 10 bases; nucleotides not matched to a gene: 16. Germline loops: CDR1 MNHEY, CDR2 SMNVEV (reference sequence). There are 17 residues in the CDR3. The CDR3 sequence is CASSSGSGGTGRSPLHF. In nucleotides, the CDR3 is TGTGCCAGCAGTTCTGGTTCAGGGGGGACGGGTCGGTCACCCCTCCACTTT.

The chain links TRBV27 to TRBJ2-7; 9 bases agree with TRBD1. The CDR3 runs to 14 residues. Unmatched junction bases numbered 5, after V lost 6 bases and J lost 2 bases. Germline V gene data show CDR1 as MNHEY and CDR2 as SMNVEV (reference sequence). The CDR3 here is CASSQDRGPYEQYF. The CDR3 region has the DNA TGTGCCAGCAGCCAGGACAGGGGTCCCTACGAGCAGTACTTC.

CDR3 residues: CASRFEALYGYTF. CDR3 bases: TGCGCCAGCAGATTTGAAGCTCTCTATGGCTACACCTTC. The rearrangement joins TRBV5-1 to TRBJ1-2; D not resolved. Deletions cut 5 bases from V and 4 bases from J, with 12 bases between. The CDR3 totals 13 residues. CDR1 SGHRS and CDR2 YFSETQ come from the germline V gene. The full variable domain, rest sourced from reference TRBV5-1 and TRBJ1-2, is KAGVTQTPRYLIKTRGQQVTLSCSPISGHRSVSWYQQTPGQGLQFLFEYFSETQRNKGNFPGRFSGRQFSNSRSEMNVSTLELGDSALYLCASRFEALYGYTFGSGTRLTVV.

This rearrangement joins TRBV4-1 to TRBJ2-2, with 9 bases identical to TRBD2. Trimming took 0 bases from V and 4 from J; bases not matched to a gene: 9. Germline loops: CDR1 MGHRA, CDR2 YSYEKL. The CDR3 runs to 18 residues. In DNA form, the CDR3 reads TGCGCCAGCAGCCAAGAGGCTAGCGGGACCTCGGGCACCGGGGAGCTGTTTTTT. Amino acids: CASSQEASGTSGTGELFF.

CDR3 bases: TGTGCCAGTAGTATAATCTTCTCTGGGGCCAACGTCCTGACTTTC. Its translation is CASSIIFSGANVLTF. The genes are TRBV19 and TRBJ2-6; D is ambiguous. Germline V gives CDR1 LNHDA, CDR2 SQIVND (reference sequence). The CDR3 extends over 15 amino acids. Trimming shortened V by 2 bases and J by 0 bases, and 5 bases separated the two germline ends.

The V and J genes are TRBV28 and TRBJ1-3, with 11 bases aligning to TRBD1. V shed 8 bases and J 5 bases; nucleotides not matched to a gene: 8. CDR1 and CDR2 (germline): MDHEN, SYDVKM. This CDR3 comprises 15 residues. CDR3 sequence: CASRTGGVRRNTIYF. DNA for the CDR3: TGTGCCAGCCGGACAGGGGGCGTGCGTAGAAACACCATATATTTT.